The rows below give T cell receptor beta chains drawn from one sample of a study of a mutant IDH1 vaccine in newly diagnosed glioma. Generated by immunoSEQ multiplex PCR, the TCRdb table keeps only in-frame clones and is missing some. Found here are about 28,000 clones, roughly four fifths of them singletons; the top ten hold around a sixth. These receptors lack a known antigen. Source: PBMCs, taken from a glioma patient whose treatment included an IDH1 peptide vaccine. These receptors were taken from a woman younger than 45 with glioma. Both conserved end residues are part of each CDR3. The D gene is left open where the match is weak. Clone sizes are given selectively: once, few, many, or a class where the clone is expanded.

J,V,size,D,CDR3,DNA
TRBJ1-2,TRBV30,few,.,CAWGQSSGEGYTF,TGTGCCTGGGGCCAGTCCTCGGGGGAGGGCTACACCTTC
TRBJ1-1,TRBV6-6,once,.,CASSTPGTEAFF,TGTGCCAGCAGTACCCCGGGCACTGAAGCTTTCTTT
TRBJ1-6,TRBV5-4,.,.,CASSLPGSANSPLHF,TGTGCCAGCAGCTTGCCGGGGTCCGCTAATTCACCCCTCCACTTT
TRBJ1-2,TRBV29-1,.,.,CSVAREFGYTF,TGCAGCGTTGCTCGGGAGTTCGGCTACACCTTC
TRBJ1-2,TRBV9,.,.,CASTPATGSYGYTF,TGTGCCAGCACCCCAGCGACGGGATCCTATGGCTACACCTTC
TRBJ2-1,TRBV7-2,.,TRBD1,CASSPGTAPYNEQFF,TGTGCCAGCAGCCCCGGGACAGCCCCCTACAATGAGCAGTTCTTC
TRBJ1-2,TRBV12-5,.,.,CASGLSGGNYGYTF,TGTGCTAGTGGTTTGTCCGGGGGCAACTATGGCTACACCTTC
TRBJ1-4,TRBV5-4,.,.,CASSLDLGGEKLFF,TGTGCCAGCAGCCTGGATCTGGGCGGTGAAAAACTGTTTTTT
TRBJ1-2,TRBV2,.,.,CASEGGALNYGYTF,TGTGCCAGCGAAGGGGGGGCCTTAAACTATGGCTACACCTTC
TRBJ2-7,TRBV18,.,.,CASSLQGYEQYF,TGTGCCAGCTCCCTTCAGGGCTACGAGCAGTACTTC
TRBJ1-1,TRBV30,.,.,CAWMAGGWEAFF,TGTGCCTGGATGGCGGGTGGCTGGGAAGCTTTCTTT
TRBJ1-2,TRBV2,.,.,CASTLAASYGYTF,TGTGCCAGCACCCTCGCAGCCTCCTATGGCTACACCTTC
TRBJ1-1,TRBV5-1,.,.,CASSFLPGANTEAFF,TGCGCCAGCAGCTTTCTACCGGGGGCAAACACTGAAGCTTTCTTT
TRBJ2-3,TRBV29-1,.,.,CSAGRGTDTQYF,TGCAGCGCAGGTAGGGGCACAGATACGCAGTATTTT
TRBJ2-3,TRBV9,.,.,CASSAVGGRADTQYF,TGTGCCAGCAGCGCCGTGGGGGGAAGGGCAGATACGCAGTATTTT
TRBJ2-1,TRBV7-9,once,TRBD1,CASSLWGTGAYNEQFF,TGTGCCAGCAGCTTATGGGGGACAGGGGCCTACAATGAGCAGTTCTTC
TRBJ2-7,TRBV2,once,.,CASSLGVPYEQYF,TGTGCCAGCAGTCTCGGGGTCCCCTACGAGCAGTACTTC
TRBJ2-6,TRBV7-3,.,.,CASSLRVAYHCQGEGANVLTF,TGTGCCAGCAGCTTAAGAGTCGCATACCATTGTCAGGGTGAAGGGGCCAACGTCCTGACTTTC
TRBJ2-5,TRBV7-9,.,.,CASSLVGAGETQYF,TGTGCCAGCAGCTTAGTGGGGGCCGGGGAGACCCAGTACTTC
TRBJ2-7,TRBV7-2,.,.,CASSLGGAEQYF,TGTGCCAGCAGCTTAGGGGGAGCCGAGCAGTACTTC
TRBJ2-7,TRBV27,once,.,CASSSGVYGTVPSYEQYF,TGTGCCAGCAGTTCCGGGGTTTACGGGACTGTACCATCCTACGAGCAGTACTTC
TRBJ1-5,TRBV11-1,.,.,CASSRALNQPQHF,TGTGCCAGCAGCCGGGCCCTTAATCAGCCCCAGCATTTT
TRBJ2-1,TRBV4-3,.,TRBD2,CASSQGLAGRLYNEQFF,TGCGCCAGCAGCCAAGGACTAGCGGGGAGACTCTACAATGAGCAGTTCTTC
TRBJ1-2,TRBV6-1,.,.,CASSATGYGYTF,TGTGCCAGCAGTGCAACAGGCTATGGCTACACCTTC
TRBJ2-6,TRBV14,.,TRBD1,CASRSGDRTSSGANVLTF,TGTGCCAGCAGGTCCGGGGACAGGACCTCCTCTGGGGCCAACGTCCTGACTTTC
TRBJ1-2,TRBV14,.,TRBD1,CASSQIAGGLYGYTF,TGTGCCAGCAGCCAGATCGCAGGGGGCCTCTATGGCTACACCTTC
TRBJ2-1,TRBV5-1,.,.,CASRRGEGNEQFF,TGCGCCAGCAGGCGGGGCGAGGGAAATGAGCAGTTCTTC
TRBJ1-5,TRBV5-4,.,.,CASSLRGTISNQPQHF,TGTGCCAGCAGCTTGAGGGGGACGATTAGCAATCAGCCCCAGCATTTT
TRBJ1-2,TRBV6-1,.,.,CASSTGKNYGYTF,TGTGCCAGCAGTACCGGGAAAAACTATGGCTACACCTTC
TRBJ1-2,TRBV4-1,.,TRBD1,CASSHPDRDYYGYTF,TGCGCCAGCAGCCACCCGGACAGGGACTACTATGGCTACACCTTC
TRBJ1-4,TRBV30,.,.,CAWSEGGGTNEKLFF,TGTGCCTGGAGTGAGGGTGGGGGTACTAATGAAAAACTGTTTTTT
TRBJ2-3,TRBV29-1,.,.,CSVEGQSTDTQYF,TGCAGCGTTGAGGGGCAGAGCACAGATACGCAGTATTTT
TRBJ1-4,TRBV5-1,.,TRBD1,CASGLDRGTLTNEKLFF,TGCGCCAGCGGCTTGGACAGGGGGACTTTAACTAATGAAAAACTGTTTTTT
TRBJ2-7,TRBV27,.,TRBD2,CASSHQTSGGGSSYEQYF,TGTGCCAGCAGCCACCAGACTAGCGGGGGGGGGAGCTCCTACGAGCAGTACTTC
TRBJ2-7,TRBV12-5,.,.,CASGLLRGLTDEQYF,TGTGCTAGTGGTTTGCTTCGGGGACTCACCGACGAGCAGTACTTC
TRBJ1-1,TRBV29-1,.,.,CSARGGRGTEAFF,TGCAGCGCCCGGGGGGGCAGGGGCACTGAAGCTTTCTTT
TRBJ1-6,TRBV5-6,.,.,CASSLQGDNSPLHF,TGTGCCAGCAGCTTGCAAGGAGATAATTCACCCCTCCACTTT
TRBJ2-2,TRBV7-2,.,.,CASRGRAPTGELFF,TGTGCCAGCAGGGGCAGGGCTCCCACCGGGGAGCTGTTTTTT
TRBJ2-3,TRBV5-4,.,TRBD2,CASSGTPTSGGFFATDTQYF,TGTGCCAGCAGCGGAACTCCGACTAGCGGGGGATTCTTCGCCACAGATACGCAGTATTTT
TRBJ1-2,TRBV27,once,.,CASSLSGVPTNYGYTF,TGTGCCAGCAGTTTATCGGGGGTCCCAACTAACTATGGCTACACCTTC
TRBJ2-7,TRBV19,.,.,CASSVPGYPYEQYF,TGTGCCAGTAGTGTCCCAGGGTACCCCTACGAGCAGTACTTC
TRBJ1-1,TRBV4-2,.,.,CASSHITTNTEAFF,TGTGCCAGCAGCCACATAACCACGAACACTGAAGCTTTCTTT
TRBJ1-1,TRBV5-1,.,.,CASEGGPKSEAFF,TGCGCCAGCGAAGGAGGCCCTAAGAGTGAAGCTTTCTTT
TRBJ1-1,TRBV13,once,.,CASSLGQDNTEAFF,TGTGCCAGCAGCTTAGGTCAGGATAACACTGAAGCTTTCTTT
TRBJ1-6,TRBV10-3,.,.,CAIGGQSNSPLHF,TGTGCGATCGGTGGACAGTCTAATTCACCCCTCCACTTT
TRBJ2-5,TRBV2,.,.,CASSWTPGETQYF,TGTGCCAGCAGTTGGACTCCTGGAGAGACCCAGTACTTC
TRBJ1-5,TRBV7-2,.,.,CASSFRAFQPQHF,TGTGCCAGCAGCTTCAGGGCCTTCCAGCCCCAGCATTTT
TRBJ1-1,TRBV15,.,TRBD1,CATSKTGESLAEAFF,TGTGCCACCAGCAAAACAGGGGAGAGTTTGGCTGAAGCTTTCTTT
TRBJ1-5,TRBV4-3,.,.,CASSPFRWLNQPQHF,TGCGCCAGCAGCCCCTTTCGATGGCTCAATCAGCCCCAGCATTTT
TRBJ1-4,TRBV30,.,TRBD1,CALDRVGEKLFF,TGTGCCTTGGACAGGGTGGGTGAAAAACTGTTTTTT
TRBJ1-1,TRBV18,once,.,CASSPQPNTEAFF,TGTGCCAGCTCACCACAACCGAACACTGAAGCTTTCTTT
TRBJ1-2,TRBV5-1,few,.,CASSPGGGSYGYTF,TGCGCCAGCAGCCCCGGTGGGGGTTCCTATGGCTACACCTTC
TRBJ2-7,TRBV19,.,.,CASSGAPYEQYF,TGTGCCAGTTCGGGGGCCCCCTACGAGCAGTACTTC
TRBJ1-1,TRBV27,.,.,CASSLSPGANTEAFF,TGTGCCAGCAGTTTATCACCGGGGGCGAACACTGAAGCTTTCTTT
TRBJ2-1,TRBV7-2,once,TRBD2,CASSPGGGVAGTRNNEQFF,TGTGCCAGCAGCCCCGGCGGGGGCGTAGCGGGGACGCGAAACAATGAGCAGTTCTTC
TRBJ2-5,TRBV10-3,.,.,CAISESAERETQYF,TGTGCCATCAGTGAGTCGGCCGAGCGGGAGACCCAGTACTTC
TRBJ1-5,TRBV6-5,.,.,CASRETANQPQHF,TGTGCCAGCAGAGAAACTGCTAATCAGCCCCAGCATTTT